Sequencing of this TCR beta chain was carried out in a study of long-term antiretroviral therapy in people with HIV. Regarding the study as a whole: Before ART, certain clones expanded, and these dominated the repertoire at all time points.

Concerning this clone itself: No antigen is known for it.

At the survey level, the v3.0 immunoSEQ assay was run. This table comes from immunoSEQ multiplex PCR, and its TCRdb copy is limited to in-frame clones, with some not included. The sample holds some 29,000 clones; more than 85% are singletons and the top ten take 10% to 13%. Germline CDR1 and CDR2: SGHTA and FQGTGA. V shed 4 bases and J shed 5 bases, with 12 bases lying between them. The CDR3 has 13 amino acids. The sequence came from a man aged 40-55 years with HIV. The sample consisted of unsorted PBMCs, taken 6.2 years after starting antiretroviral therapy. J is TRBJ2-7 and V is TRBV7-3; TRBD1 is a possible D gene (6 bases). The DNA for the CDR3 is TGTGCCAGCAGCTCATACAGGGACCACGAGCAGTACTTC. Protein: CASSSYRDHEQYF.